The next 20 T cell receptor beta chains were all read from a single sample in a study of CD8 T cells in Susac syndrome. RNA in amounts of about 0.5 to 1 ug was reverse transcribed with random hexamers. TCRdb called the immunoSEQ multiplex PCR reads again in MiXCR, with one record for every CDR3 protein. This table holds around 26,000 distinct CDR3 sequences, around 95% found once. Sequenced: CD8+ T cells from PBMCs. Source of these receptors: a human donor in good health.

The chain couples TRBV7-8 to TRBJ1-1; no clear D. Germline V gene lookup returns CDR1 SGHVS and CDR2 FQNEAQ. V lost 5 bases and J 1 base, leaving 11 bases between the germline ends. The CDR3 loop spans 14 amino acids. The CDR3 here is CASSVFRKNTEAFF. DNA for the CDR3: TGTGCCAGCAGCGTTTTCAGGAAGAACACTGAAGCTTTCTTT.

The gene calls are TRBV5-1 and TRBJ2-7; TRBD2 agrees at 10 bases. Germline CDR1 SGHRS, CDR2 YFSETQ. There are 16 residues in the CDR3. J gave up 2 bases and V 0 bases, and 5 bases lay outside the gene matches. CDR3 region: CASSLDQLAGTYEQYF. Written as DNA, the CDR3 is TGCGCCAGCAGCTTGGACCAACTAGCGGGGACCTACGAGCAGTACTTC.

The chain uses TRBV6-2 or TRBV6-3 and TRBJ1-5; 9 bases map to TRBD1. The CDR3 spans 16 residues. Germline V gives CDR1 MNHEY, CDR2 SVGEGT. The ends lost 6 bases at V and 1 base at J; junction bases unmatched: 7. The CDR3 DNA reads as TGTGCCAGCAGAGCAGGACAGGGGCCAAGCAATCAGCCCCAGCATTTT. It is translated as CASRAGQGPSNQPQHF.

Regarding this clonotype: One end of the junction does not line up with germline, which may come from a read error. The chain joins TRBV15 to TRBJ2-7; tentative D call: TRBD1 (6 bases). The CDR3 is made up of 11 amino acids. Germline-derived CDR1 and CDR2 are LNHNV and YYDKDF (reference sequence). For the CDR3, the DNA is TGTGCCACCAGCATCAGGGGACCGGGGAACTTC. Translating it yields CATSIRGPGNF.

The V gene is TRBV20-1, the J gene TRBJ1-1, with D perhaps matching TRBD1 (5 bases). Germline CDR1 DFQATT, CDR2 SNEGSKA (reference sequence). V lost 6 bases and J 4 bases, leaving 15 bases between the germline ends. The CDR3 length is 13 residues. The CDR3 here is CSALAGGITEAFF. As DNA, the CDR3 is TGCAGTGCCCTCGCTGGGGGTATCACTGAAGCTTTCTTT.

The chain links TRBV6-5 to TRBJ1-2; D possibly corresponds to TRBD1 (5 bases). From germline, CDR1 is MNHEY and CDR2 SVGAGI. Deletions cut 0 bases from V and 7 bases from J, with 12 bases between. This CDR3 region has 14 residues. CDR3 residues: CASSYSVGGSGYTF. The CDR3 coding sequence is TGTGCCAGCAGTTACTCGGTCGGGGGAAGTGGCTACACCTTC.

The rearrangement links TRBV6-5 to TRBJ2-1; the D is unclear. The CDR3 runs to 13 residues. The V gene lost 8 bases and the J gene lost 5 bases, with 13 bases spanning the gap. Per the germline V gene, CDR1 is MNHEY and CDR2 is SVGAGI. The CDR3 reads CASSLTGNNEQFF. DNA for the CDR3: TGTGCCAGCTCCCTAACGGGCAACAATGAGCAGTTCTTC.

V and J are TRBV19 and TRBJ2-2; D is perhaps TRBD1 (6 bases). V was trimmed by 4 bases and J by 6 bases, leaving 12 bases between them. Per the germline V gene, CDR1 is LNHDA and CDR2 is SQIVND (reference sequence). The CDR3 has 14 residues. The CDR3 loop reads CASSKQGNPGELFF. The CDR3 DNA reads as TGTGCCAGTAGTAAACAGGGAAACCCCGGGGAGCTGTTTTTT.

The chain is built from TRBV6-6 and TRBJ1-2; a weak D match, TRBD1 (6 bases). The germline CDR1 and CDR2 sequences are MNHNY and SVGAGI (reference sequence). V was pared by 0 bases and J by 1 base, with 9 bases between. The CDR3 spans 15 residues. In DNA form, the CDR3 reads TGTGCCAGCAGTTACTCAGGGGGAAATAACTATGGCTACACCTTC. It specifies CASSYSGGNNYGYTF.

CDR3 protein: CSAIGGAGETQYF. The CDR3 DNA is TGCAGTGCTATCGGGGGGGCCGGAGAGACCCAGTACTTC. The rearrangement uses TRBV20-1 and TRBJ2-5, with 8 nucleotides matching TRBD2. Trimming cost V 4 bases and J 4 bases; bases outside gene matches: 5. Germline lookup yields CDR1 DFQATT and CDR2 SNEGSKA (reference sequence). CDR3 size: 13 residues.

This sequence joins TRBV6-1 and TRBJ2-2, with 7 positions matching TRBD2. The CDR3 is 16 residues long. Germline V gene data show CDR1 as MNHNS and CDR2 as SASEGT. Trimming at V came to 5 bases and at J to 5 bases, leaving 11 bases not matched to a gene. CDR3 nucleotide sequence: TGTGCCAGCAGTCCCCTGAGCGGGGTGCGAACCGGGGAGCTGTTTTTT. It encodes CASSPLSGVRTGELFF.

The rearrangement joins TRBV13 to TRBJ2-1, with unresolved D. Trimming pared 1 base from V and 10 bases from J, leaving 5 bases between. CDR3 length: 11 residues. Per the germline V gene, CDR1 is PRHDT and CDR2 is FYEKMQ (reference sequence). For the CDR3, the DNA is TGTGCCAGCAGCTTAGCCCCGGAGCAGTTCTTC. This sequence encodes CASSLAPEQFF.

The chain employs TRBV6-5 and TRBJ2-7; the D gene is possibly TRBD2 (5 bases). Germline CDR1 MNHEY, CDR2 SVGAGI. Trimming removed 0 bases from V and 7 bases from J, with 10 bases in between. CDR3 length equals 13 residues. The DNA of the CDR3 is TGTGCCAGCAGTTACTCTACTTCGGGGGAGCAGTACTTC. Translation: CASSYSTSGEQYF.

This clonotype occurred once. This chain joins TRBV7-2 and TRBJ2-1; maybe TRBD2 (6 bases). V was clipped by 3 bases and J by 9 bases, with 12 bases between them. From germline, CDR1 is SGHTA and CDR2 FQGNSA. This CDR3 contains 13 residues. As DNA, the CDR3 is TGTGCCAGCAGCTTCGGGGGATTGGGTGAGCAGTTCTTC. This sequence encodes CASSFGGLGEQFF.

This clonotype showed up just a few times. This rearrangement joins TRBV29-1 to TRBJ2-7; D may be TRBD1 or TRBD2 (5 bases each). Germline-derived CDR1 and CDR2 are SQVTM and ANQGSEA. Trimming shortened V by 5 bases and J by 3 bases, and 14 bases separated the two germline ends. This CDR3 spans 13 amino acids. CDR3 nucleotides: TGCAGCGTTCCGGGACCGCAAAGCTACGAGCAGTACTTC. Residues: CSVPGPQSYEQYF.

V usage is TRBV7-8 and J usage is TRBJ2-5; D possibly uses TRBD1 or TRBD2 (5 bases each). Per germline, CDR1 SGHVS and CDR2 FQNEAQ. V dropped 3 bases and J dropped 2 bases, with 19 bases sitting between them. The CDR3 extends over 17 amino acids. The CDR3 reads CASSLGGGRPSQETQYF. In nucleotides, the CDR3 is TGTGCCAGCAGCTTGGGTGGGGGACGCCCATCACAAGAGACCCAGTACTTC.

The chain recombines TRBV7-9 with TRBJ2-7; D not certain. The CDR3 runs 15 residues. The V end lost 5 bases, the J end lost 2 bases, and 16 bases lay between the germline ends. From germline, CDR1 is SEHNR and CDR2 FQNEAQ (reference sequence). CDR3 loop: CASSRPSPNPYEQYF. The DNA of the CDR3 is TGTGCCAGCAGCCGCCCCTCTCCTAATCCCTACGAGCAGTACTTC.

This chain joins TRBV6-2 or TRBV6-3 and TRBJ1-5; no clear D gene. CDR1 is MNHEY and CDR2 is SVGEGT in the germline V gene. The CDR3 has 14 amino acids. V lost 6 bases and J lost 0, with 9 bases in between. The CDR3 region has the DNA TGTGCCAGCAGGCATAGCTCTAGCAATCAGCCCCAGCATTTT. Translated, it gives CASRHSSSNQPQHF.

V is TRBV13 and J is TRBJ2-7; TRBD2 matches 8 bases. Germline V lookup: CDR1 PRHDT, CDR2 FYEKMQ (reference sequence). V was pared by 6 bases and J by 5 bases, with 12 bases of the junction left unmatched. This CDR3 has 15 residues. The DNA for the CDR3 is TGTGCCAGCAGACCCTTCGGCGGGGGGAAACACGAGCAGTACTTC. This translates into CASRPFGGGKHEQYF.

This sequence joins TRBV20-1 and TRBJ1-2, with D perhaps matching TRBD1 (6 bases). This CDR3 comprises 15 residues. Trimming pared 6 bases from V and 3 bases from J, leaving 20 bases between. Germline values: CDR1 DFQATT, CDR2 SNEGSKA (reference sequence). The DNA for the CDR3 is TGCAGTGCCCCTAGGTTAGGGGGGGCCGACTATGGCTACACCTTC. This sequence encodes CSAPRLGGADYGYTF.